These 27 T cell receptor beta chains share one sample of origin, sequenced in a study of shared clonotypes between healthy human individuals. Naive CD8 cells, CD45RO-negative and positively selected for CCR7, excluded terminally differentiated effector memory CD45RA+ cells. Libraries were prepared by immunoSEQ multiplex PCR; TCRdb keeps only in-frame clonotypes and omits some of them. The repertoire includes about 1,800,000 clones, 85% to 95% of them detected once, and 0.9% to 1.5% sits in the top ten. The sequenced material came from naive CD8+ T cells sorted from blood. These receptors all come from a man between 18 and 29 years old in good health.

The CDR3 protein is CASSLDLGGERTQYF. The CDR3 bases are TGTGCCAGCAGCTTAGATTTAGGGGGCGAGAGGACCCAGTACTTC. The chain has TRBV7-9 and TRBJ2-5; the match to TRBD1 covers 7 bases. The germline V gene encodes CDR1 SEHNR and CDR2 FQNEAQ (reference sequence). The CDR3 is 15 amino acids. Unmatched junction bases numbered 9, after V lost 1 base and J lost 7 bases.

The genes are TRBV6-5 and TRBJ1-1; 8 bases agree with TRBD1. Trimming removed 6 bases from V and 4 bases from J; junction bases left unmatched: 7. This CDR3 comprises 14 residues. Per germline, CDR1 MNHEY and CDR2 SVGAGI. CDR3 nucleotide sequence: TGTGCCAGCAGCCTACAGACAGGGGTCACTGAAGCTTTCTTT. It codes for CASSLQTGVTEAFF.

This chain connects TRBV10-3 to TRBJ2-7; D is uncertain. This CDR3 has 13 residues. Germline values: CDR1 ENHRY, CDR2 SYGVKD. The V gene lost 8 bases and the J gene lost 2 bases, with 13 bases spanning the gap. CDR3 in amino acids: CAILASGTYEQYF. CDR3 coding DNA: TGTGCCATCCTTGCCTCAGGAACCTACGAGCAGTACTTC.

CDR3 nucleotide sequence: TGCGCCAGCAGCCTTTCCCAGGGATACGAGCAGTACTTC. It translates to CASSLSQGYEQYF. The chain joins TRBV4-3 to TRBJ2-7; D possibly corresponds to TRBD1 (5 bases). Trimming pared 4 bases from V and 4 bases from J, leaving 11 bases between. This CDR3 spans 13 amino acids. The germline V gene encodes CDR1 LGHNA and CDR2 YSLEER.

V and J are TRBV27 and TRBJ1-3; 7 nucleotides align to TRBD1. The CDR3 loop spans 17 amino acids. The germline gives CDR1 MNHEY, CDR2 SMNVEV (reference sequence). Germline trimming cut 2 bases from V and 7 bases from J; bases unmatched to any gene: 14. The CDR3 nucleotides are TGTGCCAGCAGTTTAATTGGAGCGCGGCAGGGGGTTAACACCATATATTTT. Its translation: CASSLIGARQGVNTIYF.

The V call is TRBV4-1, the J call TRBJ2-5, with TRBD1 matching over 8 bases. V lost 0 bases, J lost 5 bases, and 5 bases stayed unmatched. Per the germline V gene, CDR1 is MGHRA and CDR2 is YSYEKL. This CDR3 contains 15 residues. The CDR3 sequence is CASSQDGNRGETQYF. The CDR3, as DNA: TGCGCCAGCAGCCAAGATGGGAACAGGGGGGAGACCCAGTACTTC.

The genes are TRBV4-1 and TRBJ1-1, with 7 bases fitting TRBD1. The CDR3 loop spans 13 amino acids. Looked up from germline, CDR1 is MGHRA and CDR2 is YSYEKL. J was trimmed by 4 bases and V by 7 bases; bases with no gene match: 6. The CDR3 DNA reads as TGCGCCAGCAAGACGACAGGGATCACTGAAGCTTTCTTT. Translating gives CASKTTGITEAFF.

The V and J genes are TRBV7-9 and TRBJ2-1; D gene uncertain. Germline V CDR1 and CDR2: SEHNR, FQNEAQ (reference sequence). The CDR3 consists of 14 residues. Trimming cost V 5 bases and J 2 bases, with 10 bases left between them. The CDR3 coding sequence is TGTGCCAGCAGCACTGGTCGACCCTACAATGAGCAGTTCTTC. Amino acids: CASSTGRPYNEQFF.

V usage is TRBV27 and J usage is TRBJ2-5, with TRBD2 identical over 8 bases. With 8 bases clipped from V and 5 bases from J, the junction kept 10 bases outside the gene matches. The length of the CDR3 is 14 residues. In germline, CDR1 is MNHEY, CDR2 SMNVEV (reference sequence). In DNA, the CDR3 is TGTGCCAGCGCCTTGACTAGCGCTTTGGAGACCCAGTACTTC. Encoded protein: CASALTSALETQYF.

This rearrangement joins TRBV18 to TRBJ1-1, with D perhaps TRBD1 (6 bases). The CDR3 runs to 15 residues. Trimming shortened V by 3 bases and J by 3 bases, and 14 bases separated the two germline ends. Germline V lookup: CDR1 KGHSH, CDR2 LQKENI. The DNA of the CDR3 is TGTGCCAGCTCACCCCTTGACAGGTTCGACACTGAAGCTTTCTTT. Its protein product is CASSPLDRFDTEAFF.

The chain employs TRBV4-2 and TRBJ2-7; either TRBD1 or TRBD2 may supply D (5 bases each). The V end was cut by 3 bases, the J end by 7 bases, with 16 bases between. The CDR3 totals 14 residues. Per the germline V gene, CDR1 is LGHNA and CDR2 is YNFKEQ. The CDR3: CASSQKPGTGEQYF. DNA of the CDR3: TGTGCCAGCAGCCAGAAACCCGGGACGGGGGAGCAGTACTTC.

The chain combines TRBV7-2 with TRBJ2-4; tentative D call: TRBD1 (5 bases). This CDR3 spans 18 amino acids. Germline lookup yields CDR1 SGHTA and CDR2 FQGNSA. V was pared by 0 bases and J by 0 bases, with 15 bases between. The CDR3 is CASSLARRVGLAKNIQYF. In DNA form, the CDR3 reads TGTGCCAGCAGCTTAGCTCGCAGGGTAGGGTTAGCCAAAAACATTCAGTACTTC.

The chain links TRBV14 to TRBJ2-7; D possibly corresponds to TRBD2 (6 bases). The germline gives CDR1 SGHDN, CDR2 FVKESK. Trimming took 5 bases from V and 0 from J, leaving 14 bases between them. This CDR3 contains 15 residues. CDR3 region: CASSFRDSSSYEQYF. As DNA, the CDR3 is TGTGCCAGCAGCTTCCGGGACTCAAGCTCCTACGAGCAGTACTTC.

This chain joins TRBV4-3 and TRBJ2-1, with D perhaps matching TRBD1 (6 bases). Between the trimmed V and J ends, which lost 6 bases and 7 bases, there was a span of 16 bases. Per germline, CDR1 LGHNA and CDR2 YSLEER. The CDR3 totals 14 residues. In DNA, the CDR3 is TGCGCCAGCAGTTACAGGGAAGGTGGTAATGAGCAGTTCTTC. Translated, it gives CASSYREGGNEQFF.

The genes are TRBV11-2 and TRBJ2-7, with D perhaps TRBD1 or TRBD2 (6 bases each). In germline, CDR1 is SGHAT, CDR2 FQNNGV. The CDR3 runs to 15 residues. V was cut by 0 bases and J by 2 bases, with 11 bases left in between. The CDR3: CASSLDEGGPYEQYF. CDR3 nucleotide sequence: TGTGCCAGCAGCTTAGATGAGGGGGGCCCCTACGAGCAGTACTTC.

The rearrangement links TRBV11-1 to TRBJ2-7; D ambiguous. This CDR3 has 12 residues. V lost 4 bases and J 6 bases, leaving 10 bases between the germline ends. Germline assignment: CDR1 SGHAT and CDR2 FQDESV (reference sequence). CDR3 bases: TGTGCCAGCAGCTATGAAAGGGCCGAGCAGTACTTC. Protein sequence: CASSYERAEQYF. Filled out from reference TRBV11-1 and TRBJ2-7, the complete variable domain reads EAEVAQSPRYKITEKSQAVAFWCDPISGHATLYWYRQILGQGPELLVQFQDESVVDDSQLPKDRFSAERLKGVDSTLKIQPAELGDSAMYLCASSYERAEQYFGPGTRLTVT.

This rearrangement joins TRBV10-3 to TRBJ2-3; 8 nucleotides line up with TRBD2. Germline V gene lookup returns CDR1 ENHRY and CDR2 SYGVKD. The CDR3 extends over 18 amino acids. J was trimmed by 2 bases and V by 0 bases; bases with no gene match: 10. CDR3 sequence: CAISESRLAGFATDTQYF. CDR3 nucleotide sequence: TGTGCCATCAGTGAGTCTCGGCTAGCGGGTTTTGCCACAGATACGCAGTATTTT.

The V gene is TRBV5-1, the J gene TRBJ2-5, with D tentatively TRBD1 (6 bases). This CDR3 is 14 amino acids long. Germline V gene lookup returns CDR1 SGHRS and CDR2 YFSETQ. V was trimmed by 4 bases and J by 5 bases, leaving 15 bases between them. The CDR3 is CASSLTTGMETQYF. The CDR3 bases are TGCGCCAGCAGCCTGACTACAGGGATGGAGACCCAGTACTTC.

The rearrangement links TRBV2 to TRBJ2-7; unclear D gene. Trimming took off 7 bases at V and 3 bases at J, with 13 bases between the two ends. CDR1 and CDR2 (germline): SNHLY, FYNNEI. CDR3 length equals 13 residues. The CDR3 region is CASNLDANYEQYF. DNA of the CDR3: TGTGCCAGCAACTTGGACGCCAACTACGAGCAGTACTTC. Full variable domain (missing parts from reference TRBV2 and TRBJ2-7): EPEVTQTPSHQVTQMGQEVILRCVPISNHLYFYWYRQILGQKVEFLVSFYNNEISEKSEIFDDQFSVERPDGSNFTLKIRSTKLEDSAMYFCASNLDANYEQYFGPGTRLTVT.

This sequence joins TRBV30 and TRBJ2-5; the D is unclear. The V end was cut by 4 bases, the J end by 5 bases, with 5 bases between. This CDR3 comprises 10 residues. Per the germline V gene, CDR1 is GTSNPN and CDR2 is SVGIG (reference sequence). CDR3 sequence reads: CAWKGETQYF. The CDR3 DNA sequence: TGTGCCTGGAAAGGGGAGACCCAGTACTTC.

Of note for this clone: Other DNA sequences within the sample encode an identical CDR3. The chain combines TRBV28 with TRBJ2-5; 9 bases are shared with TRBD1. Germline CDR1 reads MDHEN; CDR2 reads SYDVKM. V lost 6 bases and J lost 5; bases outside the gene matches: 4. The CDR3 has 13 residues. This CDR3 is CASSWDREETQYF. CDR3 coding DNA: TGTGCCAGCAGCTGGGACAGGGAGGAGACCCAGTACTTC.

The chain carries TRBV30 and TRBJ2-3; 8 bases are a match to TRBD2. This CDR3 is 17 amino acids long. The germline CDR1 and CDR2 sequences are GTSNPN and SVGIG (reference sequence). Trimming at V came to 2 bases and at J to 3 bases, leaving 13 bases not matched to a gene. DNA for the CDR3: TGTGCCTGGAGTCGAATAAAAGCGGGAGAGCGGACAGATACGCAGTATTTT. It is translated as CAWSRIKAGERTDTQYF.

The V call is TRBV4-1, the J call TRBJ2-5; no definite D call. The J call is in doubt because the DNA end fits TRBJ2-7 better. The CDR3 has 14 residues. Germline-derived CDR1 and CDR2 are MGHRA and YSYEKL. DNA of the CDR3: TGCGCCAGCAGCCAAGAGGGCTTATCCTACGAGCAGTACTTC. Translated, it gives CASSQEGLSYEQYF.

This chain links TRBV6-5 with TRBJ2-5; no clear D gene. Per the germline V gene, CDR1 is MNHEY and CDR2 is SVGAGI. V was clipped by 5 bases and J by 5 bases, with 18 bases between them. The CDR3 consists of 15 residues. The CDR3 is CASSPWADPSETQYF. The CDR3 nucleotides read TGTGCCAGCAGTCCCTGGGCAGACCCTTCGGAGACCCAGTACTTC.

This clone occurred once. The genes are TRBV28 and TRBJ1-6, with no clear D. The germline CDR1 and CDR2 sequences are MDHEN and SYDVKM. This CDR3 contains 14 residues. Between the trimmed V and J ends, which lost 3 bases and 5 bases, there was a span of 8 bases. CDR3 sequence reads: CASSFEINNSPLHF. The CDR3 DNA reads as TGTGCCAGCAGTTTCGAAATAAATAATTCACCCCTCCACTTT.

The chain carries TRBV19 and TRBJ1-1; D is unresolved. This CDR3 is built from 13 residues. Per germline, CDR1 LNHDA and CDR2 SQIVND (reference sequence). V was cut by 1 base and J by 6 bases, with 9 bases left in between. CDR3 loop: CASSIGGRAEAFF. The CDR3 DNA reads as TGTGCCAGTAGTATAGGGGGTAGGGCTGAAGCTTTCTTT.

V and J are TRBV7-9 and TRBJ2-2, with TRBD2 matching 8 bases. The CDR3 loop spans 18 amino acids. J was trimmed by 5 bases and V by 5 bases; bases with no gene match: 16. Germline-derived CDR1 and CDR2 are SEHNR and FQNEAQ (reference sequence). CDR3 sequence reads: CASSPPLARGGSTGELFF. DNA for the CDR3: TGTGCCAGCAGCCCTCCCCTAGCACGGGGGGGTTCGACCGGGGAGCTGTTTTTT.